A single sample is the source of the 25 T cell receptor beta chains below, sequenced in a study of T cells in Graves' hyperthyroidism and ophthalmopathy. Template material for amplifying TCR beta CDR3 regions consisted of RNA transcripts. Initially, a first-round RT-PCR of the TCR CDR3 employed the HTBI primer set. From the multiplex PCR reads, TCRdb called clonotypes with MiXCR, one entry per CDR3 protein. The repertoire consists of around 580,000 distinct CDR3 sequences, with roughly 17% occurring once and the leading ten covering about 18%. The sequenced sample was blood. The receptors stem from a woman aged 18 to 35 with Graves' hyperthyroidism.

In its sample, this clonotype is medium-sized (0.01 to 0.1%). In DNA form, the CDR3 reads TGTGCCAGCAGCCCCCGGCGCGGGGGGGCTAGTGATACGCAGTATTTT. Translation gives CASSPRRGGASDTQYF. V is TRBV7-2 and J is TRBJ2-3, with 9 bases fitting TRBD2. Trimming removed 5 bases from V and 6 bases from J; junction bases left unmatched: 12. Per the germline V gene, CDR1 is SGHTA and CDR2 is FQGNSA. The CDR3 length is 16 residues.

The chain combines TRBV10-3 with TRBJ2-7, with 9 bases identical to TRBD1. In germline, CDR1 is ENHRY, CDR2 SYGVKD. Trimming cost V 5 bases and J 0 bases; bases outside gene matches: 8. The CDR3 consists of 16 residues. DNA for the CDR3: TGTGCCATCAGTCAACCTACAGGGGGCCACTCCTACGAGCAGTACTTC. Translated, it gives CAISQPTGGHSYEQYF.

The sample holds a few counts of this clonotype. This chain uses TRBV19 with TRBJ2-5; no clear D. The CDR3 is 13 amino acids. The ends were cut back, 1 base at V and 2 bases at J, with 5 bases in the middle. CDR1 is LNHDA, CDR2 SQIVND, per germline (reference sequence). The CDR3 protein is CASSIVRQETQYF. The CDR3 coding sequence is TGTGCCAGTAGTATAGTGCGGCAAGAGACCCAGTACTTC.

This chain links TRBV20-1 with TRBJ2-3; 11 nucleotides line up with TRBD2. This CDR3 is 17 amino acids long. Trimming took 3 bases from V and 4 from J; bases not matched to a gene: 12. Germline V gene data show CDR1 as DFQATT and CDR2 as SNEGSKA (reference sequence). The CDR3 reads CSASLLAGGRRADTQYF. Written as DNA, the CDR3 is TGCAGTGCTAGTCTCCTAGCGGGGGGAAGAAGGGCAGATACGCAGTATTTT.

The chain couples TRBV5-1 to TRBJ2-1, with 10 positions matching TRBD2. Trimming took 5 bases from V and 0 from J; bases not matched to a gene: 5. The CDR3 sequence is 16 residues long. CDR1 is SGHRS and CDR2 is YFSETQ in the germline V gene. The CDR3 bases are TGCGCCAGCAGTATTAGCGGGGGGCGCTCCTACAATGAGCAGTTCTTC. This sequence encodes CASSISGGRSYNEQFF. Full variable domain (outside the CDR3, taken from reference TRBV5-1 and TRBJ2-1): KAGVTQTPRYLIKTRGQQVTLSCSPISGHRSVSWYQQTPGQGLQFLFEYFSETQRNKGNFPGRFSGRQFSNSRSEMNVSTLELGDSALYLCASSISGGRSYNEQFFGPGTRLTVL.

The chain employs TRBV2 and TRBJ2-7; tentatively, D is TRBD1 (7 bases). Trimming removed 3 bases from V and 4 bases from J, with 16 bases in between. The CDR3 spans 15 residues. Germline CDR1 is SNHLY and CDR2 is FYNNEI. The CDR3: CASSDDSTGTYEQYF. In DNA, the CDR3 is TGTGCCAGCAGTGACGACTCGACAGGGACTTACGAGCAGTACTTC.

There are many counts of this clonotype. The CDR3 DNA follows: TGTGCCAGCTCAAGGGACAGCCTTACCAAAAACATTCAGTACTTC. It translates to CASSRDSLTKNIQYF. The rearrangement joins TRBV18 to TRBJ2-4; 7 nucleotides match TRBD1. Losses at the gene ends were 5 bases for V and 2 bases for J; bases not matched to a gene: 6. Germline V lookup: CDR1 KGHSH, CDR2 LQKENI. The CDR3 is made up of 15 amino acids.

This clonotype was seen only a few times. The V call is TRBV19, the J call TRBJ2-2; D gene unclear. Germline CDR1 reads LNHDA; CDR2 reads SQIVND (reference sequence). Trimming stripped 3 bases from V and 4 bases from J, with 3 bases between. The CDR3 extends over 12 amino acids. CDR3 coding DNA: TGTGCCAGTAGTATGCGCACCGGGGAGCTGTTTTTT. This gives the protein CASSMRTGELFF. The entire variable domain, with the rest obtained from reference TRBV19 and TRBJ2-2, is as follows: DGGITQSPKYLFRKEGQNVTLSCEQNLNHDAMYWYRQDPGQGLRLIYYSQIVNDFQKGDIAEGYSVSREKKESFPLTVTSAQKNPTAFYLCASSMRTGELFFGEGSRLTVL.

The genes are TRBV9 and TRBJ1-5; D remains ambiguous. From germline, CDR1 is SGDLS and CDR2 YYNGEE. V lost 1 base, J lost 5 bases, and 13 bases lay in between. The CDR3 spans 15 residues. For the CDR3, the DNA is TGTGCCAGCAGCGTAACTGGGCACGGGGATCAGCCCCAGCATTTT. It encodes CASSVTGHGDQPQHF.

This clonotype was counted many times. This CDR3 is CASSGRVLQETQYF. The CDR3 region has the DNA TGTGCCAGCAGTGGTCGGGTTTTACAAGAGACCCAGTACTTC. V usage is TRBV12-3 or TRBV12-4 and J usage is TRBJ2-5; D is unclear. The CDR3 loop spans 14 amino acids. Between the trimmed V and J ends, which lost 5 bases and 2 bases, there was a span of 12 bases.

The CDR3 loop is CASSILPNEKLFF. CDR3 bases: TGTGCCAGTAGTATCCTACCTAATGAAAAACTGTTTTTT. The V call is TRBV19, the J call TRBJ1-4; D unresolved. V lost 3 bases and J lost 3, with 5 bases in between. In germline, CDR1 is LNHDA, CDR2 SQIVND (reference sequence). This CDR3 contains 13 residues.

The V call is TRBV4-2, the J call TRBJ2-1, with D maybe TRBD2 (5 bases). The CDR3 is made up of 15 amino acids. Germline V gene lookup returns CDR1 LGHNA and CDR2 YNFKEQ. With 1 base removed from V and 4 bases from J, the gap between germline ends came to 11 bases. CDR3 in amino acids: CASSQVRTGYNEQFF. In DNA, the CDR3 is TGTGCCAGCAGCCAAGTTCGGACTGGTTACAATGAGCAGTTCTTC.

The J gene is TRBJ2-3, the V gene TRBV12-3 or TRBV12-4; 9 nucleotides line up with TRBD2. The length of the CDR3 is 15 residues. After removal of 11 bases from V and 4 bases from J, the junction contained 13 bases not matched to a gene. The CDR3 loop reads CAGSRGSGSPDTQYF. In DNA form, the CDR3 reads TGTGCCGGATCTCGGGGTAGCGGGAGTCCAGATACGCAGTATTTT.

In this sample, this clonotype turned up a few times. J is TRBJ2-7 and V is TRBV6-1; 11 positions agree with TRBD1. Unmatched junction bases numbered 9, after V lost 8 bases and J lost 3 bases. The CDR3 length is 15 residues. CDR1 is MNHNS, CDR2 SASEGT, per germline. The CDR3 protein is CASGSGTGGYYEQYF. The CDR3 region has the DNA TGTGCCAGCGGATCCGGGACAGGGGGTTACTACGAGCAGTACTTC.

The V call is TRBV10-3, the J call TRBJ2-3, with TRBD2 matching 7 bases. The V gene's germline CDR1 is ENHRY and CDR2 SYGVKD. After removal of 0 bases from V and 4 bases from J, the junction contained 4 bases not matched to a gene. CDR3 length: 15 residues. The CDR3 reads CAISESLAASDTQYF. The DNA of the CDR3 is TGTGCCATCAGTGAGTCGCTAGCGGCGTCAGATACGCAGTATTTT.

The chain employs TRBV7-9 and TRBJ2-7; the D gene could be TRBD1 or TRBD2 (5 bases each). CDR1 SEHNR and CDR2 FQNEAQ come from the germline V gene (reference sequence). The length of the CDR3 is 14 residues. With 2 bases removed from V and 7 bases from J, the gap between germline ends came to 15 bases. DNA for the CDR3: TGTGCCAGCAGCTTATCCGGGACCCTCCGTGAGCAGTACTTC. Translating gives CASSLSGTLREQYF.

The table lists this clonotype with many counts. The V gene is TRBV27, the J gene TRBJ2-7; a weak D match, TRBD2 (5 bases). This CDR3 comprises 14 residues. The V and J ends lost 6 bases and 5 bases respectively, with 17 bases between them. The germline CDR1 and CDR2 sequences are MNHEY and SMNVEV (reference sequence). CDR3 residues: CASRRSGVFNEQYF. CDR3 in DNA: TGTGCCAGCAGACGAAGCGGAGTGTTTAACGAGCAGTACTTC.

This clonotype came up many times. The rearrangement joins TRBV11-2 to TRBJ1-1; D remains unclear. The CDR3 has 14 residues. Germline V CDR1 and CDR2: SGHAT, FQNNGV. The V end lost 0 bases, the J end lost 4 bases, and 9 bases lay between the germline ends. The CDR3 loop is CASSLDLSSTEAFF. DNA for the CDR3: TGTGCCAGCAGCTTAGATCTTTCCAGCACTGAAGCTTTCTTT.

This clonotype was recorded many times. The chain has TRBV20-1 and TRBJ2-7, with a weak D call TRBD2 (5 bases). Germline V gene sequence: CDR1 DFQATT, CDR2 SNEGSKA (reference sequence). V lost 4 bases, J lost 6 bases, and 10 bases lay in between. The CDR3 is 11 amino acids. CDR3 nucleotides: TGCAGTGCTAAACTAGTTGCCGAGCAGTACTTC. Protein product: CSAKLVAEQYF.

Regarding this clonotype: The final CDR3 position lacks the conserved phenylalanine or tryptophan, pointing to a likely read error. The gene calls are TRBV15 and TRBJ2-7; perhaps TRBD2 as D (6 bases). Germline assignment: CDR1 LNHNV and CDR2 YYDKDF (reference sequence). The CDR3 is 14 residues long. V lost 3 bases, J lost 3 bases, and 12 bases lay in between. The CDR3 here is CATSRTAEGYEQYY. The CDR3 region has the DNA TGTGCCACCAGCAGGACGGCGGAGGGCTACGAGCAGTACTAC.

This clonotype has ten or more counts. The chain is built from TRBV7-3 and TRBJ2-3, with D tentatively TRBD1 or TRBD2 (5 bases each). CDR1 and CDR2 (germline): SGHTA, FQGTGA. This CDR3 is 15 amino acids long. V lost 4 bases and J lost 2, with 13 bases in between. The DNA of the CDR3 is TGTGCCAGCAGCTCCACGGGGCGACCCACAGATACGCAGTATTTT. This encodes CASSSTGRPTDTQYF.

V is TRBV4-2 and J is TRBJ2-3, with 11 positions matching TRBD2. This CDR3 region has 16 residues. The V and J ends lost 1 base and 1 base, in that order; junction bases with no gene match: 1. Germline CDR1 is LGHNA and CDR2 is YNFKEQ. The CDR3 DNA follows: TGTGCCAGCAGCCAAGTACTAGCGGGGGGCACAGATACGCAGTATTTT. Protein: CASSQVLAGGTDTQYF.

V and J are TRBV11-3 and TRBJ2-3; D unresolved. Per germline, CDR1 SGHNT and CDR2 YENEEA. V lost 0 bases and J lost 4, with 14 bases in between. This CDR3 is 16 amino acids long. The CDR3 DNA follows: TGTGCCAGCAGCTTAGATCAGGAGAGGCGGCCAGATACGCAGTATTTT. Its protein is CASSLDQERRPDTQYF.

This clonotype has at least ten counts. The rearrangement links TRBV7-9 to TRBJ2-7, with D tentatively TRBD2 (5 bases). In germline, CDR1 is SEHNR, CDR2 FQNEAQ (reference sequence). Deletions cut 1 base from V and 5 bases from J, with 18 bases between. This CDR3 has 16 residues. The CDR3 DNA reads TGTGCCAGCAGCTTAGTCGGGGAATTCGGTATCCACGAGCAGTACTTC. Translation gives CASSLVGEFGIHEQYF.

This clonotype was detected many times. The rearrangement uses TRBV12-3 or TRBV12-4 and TRBJ2-5; 7 bases are shared with TRBD1. With V trimmed by 7 bases and J by 5 bases, 13 bases remained unmatched. This CDR3 is 15 amino acids long. CDR3 nucleotide sequence: TGTGCCAGCATCCAAGCCGGGACAGCAGGGGAGACCCAGTACTTC. Protein product: CASIQAGTAGETQYF.